This entry features one T cell receptor beta chain sequence. The data belong to a study of blood T cell repertoires in COVID-19. Across the study: COVID-19 samples, acute and convalescent, were from the United States, Italy and Spain.

Germline trimming cut 7 bases from V and 3 bases from J; bases unmatched to any gene: 14. The germline CDR1 and CDR2 sequences are LNHDA and SQIVND (reference sequence). CDR3 size: 16 residues. How the authors handled the data: Cell counts per sample came from amplifying reference gene primers. Produced via immunoSEQ multiplex PCR; TCRdb's table is partial and in-frame only. D and trimming were read from the DNA, whereas the V and J calls and clone size are those reported in that table. The sample has roughly 97,000 clones; about nine tenths are singletons. This receptor was identified in a man aged 55-75 years with acute or convalescent COVID-19. The sample was peripheral blood. The chain combines TRBV19 with TRBJ1-1; 7 bases are shared with TRBD1. The CDR3 coding sequence is TGTGCCAGTACCGGAGGGACAGCCGGAAGGTACACTGAAGCTTTCTTT. Translating it yields CASTGGTAGRYTEAFF.